This T cell receptor beta chain was captured by sequencing in a study of OX40 agonist ivuxolimab in advanced cancers. Looking at the study overall: The study enrolled dose-escalation patients with hepatocellular carcinoma, melanoma, renal cell or head and neck cancer. Three patients, one with hepatocellular carcinoma and two with cutaneous melanoma, achieved partial responses.

CDR3 length: 17 residues. V gave up 4 bases and J gave up 2 bases, with 18 bases separating them. Looked up from germline, CDR1 is LGHNA and CDR2 is YSLEER. Some clones are missing from TCRdb's copy, which holds only in-frame ones; the method was immunoSEQ multiplex PCR. Of tens of thousands of clones listed, 93% are singletons. Source: CD4+ or CD8+ T cells sorted from blood, taken in a trial of the OX40 agonist ivuxolimab. This TCR was sampled from an adult with an advanced solid tumor such as melanoma, head and neck, liver or kidney cancer. This chain links TRBV4-3 with TRBJ2-1; tentative D call: TRBD1 (6 bases). The CDR3 DNA follows: TGCGCCAGCAGCCCCGGGACAACCGATTCAACCTACAATGAGCAGTTCTTC. This encodes CASSPGTTDSTYNEQFF.